These 29 T cell receptor beta chains originate from one sample sequenced in a study of response to subunit inactivated influenza vaccine. TCRdb redid the calling of the RT-PCR reads with MiXCR, one entry per CDR3 protein. The table has under 850,000 distinct CDR3 sequences, approximately 17% seen once; the top ten hold 11%. The input for sequencing was PBMCs from blood, taken more than 4 days after vaccination. These TCRs come from a man in his fifties who received an inactivated influenza vaccine.

The chain links TRBV6-1 to TRBJ2-1; 11 nucleotides agree with TRBD1. J gave up 2 bases and V 2 bases, and 2 bases lay outside the gene matches. The CDR3 totals 16 residues. CDR1 is MNHNS, CDR2 SASEGT, per germline. The DNA of the CDR3 is TGTGCCAGCAGTGAAAAGGGACAGGGGGCCTACAATGAGCAGTTCTTC. It yields the protein CASSEKGQGAYNEQFF.

There are a few counts of this clonotype. This chain uses TRBV5-4 with TRBJ2-5; the D call may be TRBD1 or TRBD2 (5 bases each). Germline CDR1 reads SGHNT; CDR2 reads YYREEE (reference sequence). The CDR3 sequence is 13 residues long. V was cut by 7 bases and J by 8 bases, with 18 bases left in between. This chain's CDR3 is CASSAQQGETQYF. The CDR3 DNA sequence: TGTGCCAGCTCAGCTCAGCAGGGAGAAACCCAGTACTTC.

The chain uses TRBV27 and TRBJ2-1; 7 bases align to TRBD2. The CDR3 has 16 residues. The germline V gene encodes CDR1 MNHEY and CDR2 SMNVEV (reference sequence). V lost 5 bases to trimming and J lost 2 bases; unmatched junction nucleotides: 9. The CDR3 DNA reads as TGTGCCAGCAGTCCCAAACGGGCGGGGGCCTACAATGAGCAGTTCTTC. This gives the protein CASSPKRAGAYNEQFF.

In this sample, this clonotype turned up once. The chain employs TRBV20-1 and TRBJ2-7; 8 bases are a match to TRBD1. V gave up 1 base and J gave up 5 bases; unmatched junction bases: 4. CDR3 length: 13 amino acids. Per germline, CDR1 DFQATT and CDR2 SNEGSKA (reference sequence). CDR3 amino acids: CSARGGQGNEQYF. In DNA, the CDR3 is TGCAGTGCTAGAGGAGGACAGGGCAACGAGCAGTACTTC.

The chain links TRBV20-1 to TRBJ2-5, with 9 bases fitting TRBD1. The CDR3 is 16 amino acids. V trimming: 5 bases; J trimming: 1 base; junction bases outside the gene matches: 11. Germline CDR1 reads DFQATT; CDR2 reads SNEGSKA (reference sequence). This CDR3 is CSAPGVQGAGQETQYF. In DNA form, the CDR3 reads TGCAGTGCTCCAGGGGTACAGGGGGCGGGCCAAGAGACCCAGTACTTC.

Ten or more counts support this clonotype. V and J are TRBV27 and TRBJ2-1; 11 bases map to TRBD1. The CDR3 runs 17 residues. CDR1 and CDR2 (germline): MNHEY, SMNVEV (reference sequence). Unmatched junction bases numbered 8, after V lost 7 bases and J lost 0 bases. The CDR3 DNA reads TGTGCCAGCAAAGGGACAGGGGGTACGAGCTCCTACAATGAGCAGTTCTTC. This codes for CASKGTGGTSSYNEQFF.

The rearrangement uses TRBV20-1 and TRBJ2-1, with TRBD2 matching 9 bases. This CDR3 is built from 12 residues. V gave up 3 bases and J gave up 14 bases; unmatched junction bases: 8. CDR1 and CDR2 (germline): DFQATT, SNEGSKA (reference sequence). The chain's CDR3 is CSASPYSGRKFF. The CDR3, as DNA: TGCAGTGCTAGTCCCTATAGCGGGAGAAAGTTCTTC.

This clonotype appeared a few times. The rearrangement uses TRBV6-2 or TRBV6-3 and TRBJ2-3, with TRBD1 as a possible D gene (6 bases). The V and J ends lost 4 bases and 9 bases respectively, with 23 bases between them. Looked up from germline, CDR1 is MNHEY and CDR2 is SVGEGT. The CDR3 runs to 16 residues. The chain's CDR3 is CASSSYTGSSVKTQYF. CDR3 nucleotides: TGTGCCAGCAGTTCCTATACAGGGTCCTCTGTCAAGACGCAGTATTTT.

The sample holds a few counts of this clonotype. The chain links TRBV7-9 to TRBJ2-1; 9 nucleotides align to TRBD1. The V gene end was trimmed by 5 bases and the J gene end by 7 bases; junction bases not matched to a gene: 12. This CDR3 is built from 16 residues. Germline V gene lookup returns CDR1 SEHNR and CDR2 FQNEAQ (reference sequence). Here the CDR3 DNA reads TGTGCCAGCAGCGACGAAACAGGGGGCGCTGGAAATGAGCAGTTCTTC. It codes for CASSDETGGAGNEQFF. The entire variable domain, with the rest obtained from reference TRBV7-9 and TRBJ2-1, is as follows: DTGVSQNPRHKITKRGQNVTFRCDPISEHNRLYWYRQTLGQGPEFLTYFQNEAQLEKSRLLSDRFSAERPKGSFSTLEIQRTEQGDSAMYLCASSDETGGAGNEQFFGPGTRLTVL.

The V gene is TRBV5-5, the J gene TRBJ2-7, with TRBD1 matching over 8 bases. This CDR3 region has 15 residues. V was clipped by 3 bases and J by 7 bases; unmatched bases: 12. CDR1 SGHKS and CDR2 YYEKEE come from the germline V gene (reference sequence). For the CDR3, the DNA is TGTGCCAGCAGCTCTCCCTACCAGGGGGCAGGAGAGCAGTACTTC. Amino acids: CASSSPYQGAGEQYF.

This clonotype was counted at least ten times. The chain combines TRBV29-1 with TRBJ1-2; 7 nucleotides match TRBD1. J lost 6 bases, V lost 4 bases, and 5 bases had no gene match. This CDR3 has 12 residues. The germline V gene has CDR1 SQVTM and CDR2 ANQGSEA. The DNA for the CDR3 is TGCAGCGTTGGACAGGGACTACATGGCTACACCTTC. Protein product: CSVGQGLHGYTF.

The V call is TRBV10-3, the J call TRBJ2-7; 13 bases are shared with TRBD2. This CDR3 is built from 18 residues. V trimming: 5 bases; J trimming: 3 bases; junction bases outside the gene matches: 13. The V gene's germline CDR1 is ENHRY and CDR2 SYGVKD. DNA of the CDR3: TGTGCCATCAGTCTACCTCCGGGGACTAGCGGGAATCGCTACGAGCAGTACTTC. Translating it yields CAISLPPGTSGNRYEQYF.

V and J are TRBV4-1 and TRBJ2-7; D might be TRBD1 (5 bases). This CDR3 contains 15 residues. CDR1 is MGHRA, CDR2 YSYEKL, per germline. V lost 1 base to trimming and J lost 6 bases, with 16 bases between them. The CDR3 nucleotides are TGCGCCAGCAGCCAAGTTGGCAGGGAATTATTCGAGCAGTACTTC. It specifies CASSQVGRELFEQYF.

The sample holds a few counts of this clonotype. The chain joins TRBV20-1 to TRBJ2-5; no clear D gene. This CDR3 contains 11 residues. Between the trimmed V and J ends, which lost 5 bases and 9 bases, there was a span of 13 bases. In germline, CDR1 is DFQATT, CDR2 SNEGSKA (reference sequence). The CDR3 protein is CSAQDGLAQYF. CDR3 DNA: TGCAGTGCTCAAGACGGTCTAGCCCAGTACTTC.

This clonotype was detected only a few times. J is TRBJ2-5 and V is TRBV7-9; D is undetermined. The CDR3 is made up of 14 amino acids. Trimming stripped 4 bases from V and 0 bases from J, with 9 bases between. The germline gives CDR1 SEHNR, CDR2 FQNEAQ (reference sequence). CDR3 amino acids: CASSSLWDQETQYF. CDR3 nucleotides: TGTGCCAGCAGCTCCCTTTGGGACCAAGAGACCCAGTACTTC.

CDR3 DNA sequence: TGTGCCAGTTACCCCCGGACTAGCGGGGGGATAAACACAGATACGCAGTATTTT. It encodes CASYPRTSGGINTDTQYF. The V gene is TRBV19, the J gene TRBJ2-3; 14 bases are shared with TRBD2. The CDR3 totals 18 residues. V lost 8 bases and J lost 2; bases outside the gene matches: 12. Germline V gene lookup returns CDR1 LNHDA and CDR2 SQIVND (reference sequence).

This clonotype was seen at least ten times. The chain couples TRBV9 to TRBJ1-2; D is undetermined. The V end lost 3 bases, the J end lost 8 bases, and 14 bases lay between the germline ends. This CDR3 is 13 amino acids long. Germline CDR1 reads SGDLS; CDR2 reads YYNGEE. This CDR3 reads CASSEGMVGGYTF. DNA of the CDR3: TGTGCCAGCAGCGAGGGAATGGTGGGGGGCTACACCTTC.

This clonotype was seen at least ten times. The genes are TRBV12-3 or TRBV12-4 and TRBJ2-3; no clear D. This CDR3 region has 15 residues. Trimming took 5 bases from V and 1 from J, leaving 13 bases between them. CDR3 amino acids: CASSQPGSRTDTQYF. The CDR3 bases are TGTGCCAGCAGTCAACCCGGGTCCCGCACAGATACGCAGTATTTT.

V is TRBV20-1 and J is TRBJ2-4, with 16 positions matching TRBD2. This CDR3 contains 20 residues. Trimming took 5 bases from V and 0 from J; bases not matched to a gene: 13. The germline V gene encodes CDR1 DFQATT and CDR2 SNEGSKA (reference sequence). This chain's CDR3 is CSAAGTSGGGPGIAKNIQYF. DNA for the CDR3: TGCAGTGCTGCCGGGACTAGCGGGGGGGGCCCAGGGATAGCCAAAAACATTCAGTACTTC.

This clonotype was seen a few times. The chain recombines TRBV20-1 with TRBJ2-7, with D possibly matching TRBD1 (6 bases). CDR1 is DFQATT and CDR2 is SNEGSKA in the germline V gene (reference sequence). Trimming took 3 bases from V and 3 from J, leaving 15 bases between them. The CDR3 totals 14 residues. For the CDR3, the DNA is TGCAGTGCTAGGGGGACATCAACCCGCTACGAGCAGTACTTC. The encoded protein is CSARGTSTRYEQYF.

This clonotype was seen a handful of times. The chain recombines TRBV4-3 with TRBJ2-1; possible D gene TRBD1, 5 bases. Per the germline V gene, CDR1 is LGHNA and CDR2 is YSLEER. V shed 0 bases and J shed 1 base, with 13 bases lying between them. The CDR3 is made up of 17 amino acids. The CDR3: CASSQDTPQGSYNEQFF. CDR3 DNA: TGCGCCAGCAGCCAAGATACCCCCCAGGGTTCCTACAATGAGCAGTTCTTC.

In this sample, this clonotype turned up a few times. The chain combines TRBV15 with TRBJ2-3; tentatively, D is TRBD1 (5 bases). The CDR3 spans 15 residues. Germline assignment: CDR1 LNHNV and CDR2 YYDKDF (reference sequence). V lost 5 bases to trimming and J lost 2 bases, with 14 bases between them. CDR3: CATSGDRQITDTQYF. The CDR3 bases are TGTGCCACCAGCGGGGATCGACAGATCACAGATACGCAGTATTTT.

This clonotype was counted only a few times. This sequence joins TRBV7-9 and TRBJ2-1; D perhaps matches TRBD2 (6 bases). The germline V gene encodes CDR1 SEHNR and CDR2 FQNEAQ (reference sequence). V was cut by 5 bases and J by 4 bases, with 15 bases left in between. The CDR3 covers 15 residues. The CDR3 loop reads CASSGGGESYNEQFF. CDR3 in DNA: TGTGCCAGCAGCGGCGGAGGGGAATCGTACAATGAGCAGTTCTTC.

The chain recombines TRBV29-1 with TRBJ2-7; 7 bases line up with TRBD1. With 6 bases clipped from V and 0 bases from J, the junction kept 11 bases outside the gene matches. Germline CDR1 reads SQVTM; CDR2 reads ANQGSEA. The CDR3 totals 15 residues. DNA for the CDR3: TGCAGCGTGGAAACCGGGACAGAGAGCTCCTACGAGCAGTACTTC. Translating gives CSVETGTESSYEQYF.

This clonotype was counted a few times. The rearrangement uses TRBV6-1 and TRBJ2-1; 8 nucleotides align to TRBD1. CDR1 is MNHNS, CDR2 SASEGT, per germline. CDR3 length: 16 amino acids. The V and J ends lost 6 bases and 0 bases, in that order; junction bases with no gene match: 7. CDR3 sequence (DNA): TGTGCCAGCAGCGCGACAGGGGCGAGCTCCTACAATGAGCAGTTCTTC. It codes for CASSATGASSYNEQFF.

The genes are TRBV20-1 and TRBJ1-5; 7 bases align to TRBD1. The length of the CDR3 is 15 residues. With 6 bases clipped from V and 0 bases from J, the junction kept 8 bases outside the gene matches. From germline, CDR1 is DFQATT and CDR2 SNEGSKA (reference sequence). The CDR3 region is CSATDRRYSNQPQHF. DNA for the CDR3: TGCAGTGCAACGGACAGGAGGTATAGCAATCAGCCCCAGCATTTT.

The chain uses TRBV18 and TRBJ2-1; 8 bases line up with TRBD2. The V gene end was trimmed by 3 bases and the J gene end by 5 bases; junction bases not matched to a gene: 6. Germline assignment: CDR1 KGHSH and CDR2 LQKENI. This CDR3 is 15 amino acids long. The CDR3 DNA follows: TGTGCCAGCTCACCGGGACTAGTTAAAAACAATGAGCAGTTCTTC. Translating it yields CASSPGLVKNNEQFF. Full variable domain (remainder filled in from reference TRBV18 and TRBJ2-1): NAGVMQNPRHLVRRRGQEARLRCSPMKGHSHVYWYRQLPEEGLKFMVYLQKENIIDESGMPKERFSAEFPKEGPSILRIQQVVRGDSAAYFCASSPGLVKNNEQFFGPGTRLTVL.

This clonotype is a singleton in its sample. The gene calls are TRBV7-9 and TRBJ2-1; 16 bases align to TRBD2. The CDR3 spans 17 residues. CDR1 SEHNR and CDR2 FQNEAQ come from the germline V gene (reference sequence). Trimming at V came to 2 bases and at J to 6 bases, leaving 4 bases not matched to a gene. As DNA, the CDR3 is TGTGCCAGCAGCTTACCGGGACTAGCGGGAGGGCCCAATGAGCAGTTCTTC. Residues: CASSLPGLAGGPNEQFF.

This clonotype was seen many times. The chain carries TRBV7-6 and TRBJ1-4; D ambiguous. Per the germline V gene, CDR1 is SGHVS and CDR2 is FNYEAQ. The ends were cut back, 1 base at V and 3 bases at J, with 3 bases in the middle. The CDR3 is made up of 13 amino acids. In DNA, the CDR3 is TGTGCCAGCAGCTTAGTAGCTAATGAAAAACTGTTTTTT. Protein sequence: CASSLVANEKLFF.